Presented here are 11 T cell receptor beta chains from one specimen sequenced in a study of T cell responses to AZD1222 COVID-19 vaccine. The data were produced by immunoSEQ multiplex PCR, yet TCRdb's version contains in-frame clones alone and is incomplete. The data contain about 220,000 clones, approximately 94% of them singletons. The starting material was peripheral blood, obtained on day 0 of MenACWY control vaccination. These receptors were obtained from an adult in good health.

This clone was seen only once. The rearrangement joins TRBV4-2 to TRBJ1-1; 8 bases align to TRBD1. The CDR3 covers 14 residues. The ends lost 4 bases at V and 0 bases at J; junction bases unmatched: 1. Germline CDR1 and CDR2: LGHNA and YNFKEQ. The CDR3 region is CASSLDRVNTEAFF. In DNA form, the CDR3 reads TGTGCCAGCAGCCTGGACAGGGTGAACACTGAAGCTTTCTTT.

The CDR3 spells CASSLALVENQETQYF. CDR3 bases: TGCGCCAGCAGCTTGGCCCTAGTCGAGAACCAAGAGACCCAGTACTTC. The chain uses TRBV5-1 and TRBJ2-5, with unresolved D. V was clipped by 0 bases and J by 0 bases, with 12 bases between them. The CDR3 is 16 residues long. Germline loops: CDR1 SGHRS, CDR2 YFSETQ.

This chain connects TRBV19 to TRBJ1-2, with 8 bases matching TRBD1. V lost 6 bases, J lost 8 bases, and 14 bases stayed unmatched. CDR1 is LNHDA and CDR2 is SQIVND in the germline V gene (reference sequence). This CDR3 contains 15 residues. This CDR3 reads CASSRRQGSHLGYTF. DNA of the CDR3: TGTGCCAGTAGCCGAAGACAGGGGTCCCACCTGGGCTACACCTTC.

This chain joins TRBV19 and TRBJ2-2; no clear D. V was shortened by 7 bases and J by 4 bases, with 4 bases between the two germline ends. This CDR3 contains 11 residues. Looked up from germline, CDR1 is LNHDA and CDR2 is SQIVND (reference sequence). This CDR3 reads CASTSTGELFF. In DNA form, the CDR3 reads TGTGCCAGTACTAGCACCGGGGAGCTGTTTTTT.

This clone was recorded only once. This chain uses TRBV25-1 with TRBJ1-4; no clear D. The germline CDR1 and CDR2 sequences are MGHDK and SYGVNS. V gave up 9 bases and J gave up 8 bases, with 13 bases separating them. CDR3 length: 12 amino acids. The CDR3 reads CASQAWEEKLFF. The CDR3 nucleotides read TGTGCCAGTCAAGCTTGGGAAGAAAAACTGTTTTTT.

The rearrangement joins TRBV11-2 to TRBJ2-5; tentatively, D is TRBD1 (5 bases). The V and J ends lost 5 bases and 4 bases respectively, with 11 bases between them. Germline lookup yields CDR1 SGHAT and CDR2 FQNNGV. The CDR3 sequence is 13 residues long. Here the CDR3 reads CASSQGRAETQYF. CDR3 in DNA: TGTGCCAGCAGCCAGGGCAGGGCAGAGACCCAGTACTTC.

The chain couples TRBV4-2 to TRBJ2-1; D unresolved. CDR3 length: 14 residues. V was cut by 1 base and J by 4 bases, with 8 bases left in between. Germline V gene data show CDR1 as LGHNA and CDR2 as YNFKEQ. CDR3 sequence (DNA): TGTGCCAGCAGCCAAGGCGGTCTTTACAATGAGCAGTTCTTC. Translating it yields CASSQGGLYNEQFF.

Note on this clone: The junction departs from germline at one end; a sequencing error may be responsible. The chain couples TRBV15 to TRBJ1-2, with TRBD1 as a possible D gene (6 bases). CDR1 and CDR2 from the germline V gene are LNHNV and YYDKDF (reference sequence). The CDR3 has 14 amino acids. CDR3: CATNRGGDLYGYTF. The CDR3 DNA reads as TGTGCCACCAACAGAGGGGGGGATCTCTATGGCTACACCTTC.

The V and J genes are TRBV3-1 (or the pseudogene TRBV3-2) and TRBJ1-1; D gene ambiguous. The germline V gene encodes CDR1 LGHDT and CDR2 YNNKEL (reference sequence). The CDR3 covers 14 residues. V gave up 4 bases and J gave up 4 bases, with 13 bases separating them. As DNA, the CDR3 is TGTGCCAGCAGCCGCCTCGGGGAGGCCACTGAAGCTTTCTTT. Its translation: CASSRLGEATEAFF.

This chain uses TRBV2 with TRBJ1-4; 9 nucleotides align to TRBD1. Germline V gene sequence: CDR1 SNHLY, CDR2 FYNNEI. V trimming: 3 bases; J trimming: 11 bases; junction bases outside the gene matches: 10. The CDR3 covers 15 residues. The CDR3 DNA reads TGTGCCAGCAGTGATAATTTACAGGGGGCAGGGAAACTGTTTTTT. As protein: CASSDNLQGAGKLFF. Drawing the rest from reference TRBV2 and TRBJ1-4, the complete variable domain is EPEVTQTPSHQVTQMGQEVILRCVPISNHLYFYWYRQILGQKVEFLVSFYNNEISEKSEIFDDQFSVERPDGSNFTLKIRSTKLEDSAMYFCASSDNLQGAGKLFFGSGTQLSVL.

In this sample, this clone turned up once. The V and J genes are TRBV4-3 and TRBJ1-1; TRBD1 might be the D (6 bases). Trimming left V 0 bases short and J 4 bases short, with 15 bases between. The CDR3 sequence is 16 residues long. CDR1 is LGHNA and CDR2 is YSLEER in the germline V gene. In nucleotides, the CDR3 is TGCGCCAGCAGCCAAGATAGCGGGGGGCGAGGCACTGAAGCTTTCTTT. Amino acid sequence: CASSQDSGGRGTEAFF.